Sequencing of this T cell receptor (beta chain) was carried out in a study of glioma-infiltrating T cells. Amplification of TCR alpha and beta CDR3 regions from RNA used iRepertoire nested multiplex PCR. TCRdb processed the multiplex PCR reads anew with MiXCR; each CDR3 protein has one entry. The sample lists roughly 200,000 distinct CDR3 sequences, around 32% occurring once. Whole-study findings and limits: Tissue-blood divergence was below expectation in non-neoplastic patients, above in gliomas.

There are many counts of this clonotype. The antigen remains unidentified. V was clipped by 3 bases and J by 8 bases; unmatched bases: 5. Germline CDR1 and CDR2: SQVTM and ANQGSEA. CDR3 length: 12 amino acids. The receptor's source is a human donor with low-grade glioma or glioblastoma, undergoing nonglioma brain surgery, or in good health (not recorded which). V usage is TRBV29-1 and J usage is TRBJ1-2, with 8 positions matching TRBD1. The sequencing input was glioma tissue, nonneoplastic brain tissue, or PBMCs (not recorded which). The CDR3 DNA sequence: TGCAGCGTTGACGCACAGGGGGACGGCTACACCTTC. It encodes CSVDAQGDGYTF.